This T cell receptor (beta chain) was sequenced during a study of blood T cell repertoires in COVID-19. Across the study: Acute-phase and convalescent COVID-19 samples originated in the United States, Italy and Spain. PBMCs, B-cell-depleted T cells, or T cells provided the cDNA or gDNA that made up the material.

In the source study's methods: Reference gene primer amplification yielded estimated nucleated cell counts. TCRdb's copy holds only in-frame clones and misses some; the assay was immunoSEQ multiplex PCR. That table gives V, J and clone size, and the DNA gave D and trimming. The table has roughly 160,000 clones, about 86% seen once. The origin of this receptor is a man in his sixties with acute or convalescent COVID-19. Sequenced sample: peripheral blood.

The CDR3 sequence is CASSSGNTSDLYNEQFF. The DNA of the CDR3 is TGCGCCAGCAGTTCCGGAAATACTAGCGACCTTTACAATGAGCAGTTCTTC. The chain joins TRBV23-1 to TRBJ2-1, with 7 bases that match TRBD2. TRBV23-1 is flagged as an ORF with uncertain function. V gave up 5 bases and J gave up 4 bases; unmatched junction bases: 14. The CDR3 is 17 residues long.